The present T cell receptor beta chain was sequenced within a study of blood T cells in healthy people across ages. General study points: The study found more naive CD4+ cells and higher diversity in long-lived than aged donors. Roughly linearly, TCR beta diversity per million T cells fell as age increased.

A second PCR of about 6 to 11 cycles used a sample-barcoded 5' primer and a J-beta primer mix. TCRdb re-analysed the 5' RACE reads in MiXCR, keeping a single row per CDR3 protein. This sample has around 1,000,000 distinct CDR3 sequences, with more than 30% found just once. Deletions cut 6 bases from V and 9 bases from J, with 21 bases between. The CDR3 runs 15 residues. Details on this clonotype: Its specificity is unknown. This sequence may be a read error, since a much larger clone differs from it by one base.

Sequenced input: blood. V is TRBV12-3 or TRBV12-4 and J is TRBJ2-1, with D perhaps matching TRBD1 or TRBD2 (5 bases each). The sequence was collected from a man between 18 and 29 years old in good health. The CDR3 DNA follows: TGTGCCAGCAGCTCGAAGGGGTACGGGGAAGGTGAGCAGTTCTTC. Translating it yields CASSSKGYGEGEQFF.